The clone carrying this TCR beta chain was counted between two and nine times. Its antigen is currently unknown. This record belongs to a study of T cells in Graves' hyperthyroidism and ophthalmopathy. Regions amplified from RNA transcripts were the TCR beta CDR3 regions. The HTBI primer set was used in a first-round RT-PCR of the TCR CDR3. Via MiXCR, TCRdb re-called the multiplex PCR reads, giving one row per CDR3 protein. The repertoire includes 700,000 or so distinct CDR3 sequences, roughly 15% of them detected once, and approximately 13% sits in the top ten. V was pared by 3 bases and J by 4 bases, with 6 bases of the junction left unmatched. From germline, CDR1 is MDHEN and CDR2 SYDVKM. The CDR3 has 15 amino acids. The study's findings and limits: In blood, most of the thyroid clonotypes expanded above 0.001 were also present. Ophthalmopathy was told apart from stable hyperthyroidism by a 13 V-J model.

The receptor comes from a woman between 45 and 60 years old with Graves' ophthalmopathy. The gene calls are TRBV28 and TRBJ1-5, with 7 nucleotides matching TRBD1. Input material: blood. CDR3 sequence: CASSFFDRDNQPQHF. The CDR3 coding sequence is TGTGCCAGCAGTTTCTTCGACAGGGATAATCAGCCCCAGCATTTT.